This T cell receptor beta chain was sequenced for a study of blood T cell repertoires in COVID-19. Turning to the study itself: Samples of COVID-19 (acute and convalescent) were obtained from the United States, Italy and Spain.

TCRdb's copy holds only in-frame clones and misses some; the assay was immunoSEQ multiplex PCR. The sample lists approximately 250,000 clones; around 93% were seen once. Germline loops: CDR1 MNHEY, CDR2 SMNVEV (reference sequence). V lost 2 bases and J lost 2; bases outside the gene matches: 7. This CDR3 is built from 16 residues. This chain uses TRBV27 with TRBJ2-3, with 7 bases matching TRBD2. The clonotype originates from a middle-aged man who had been exposed to COVID-19. Sequencing was carried out using PBMCs or T cells enriched from blood (not recorded which). CDR3 nucleotides: TGTGCCAGCAGTTTAAGAGGGAGGGTTTACACAGATACGCAGTATTTT. It translates to CASSLRGRVYTDTQYF.